The clone carrying this T cell receptor (beta chain) has a single count. The CDR3 consists of 16 residues. V was clipped by 9 bases and J by 2 bases, with 19 bases between them. Germline CDR1 LNHDA, CDR2 SQIVND (reference sequence). The entry originates in a study of blood T cell repertoires in COVID-19. Study as a whole: Whether acute or convalescent, the COVID-19 samples came from the United States, Italy and Spain. The cDNA or gDNA used as material had been derived from T cells, B-cell-depleted T cells, or PBMCs.

Under the authors' procedure: How many nucleated cells were present was estimated from reference gene primer amplification. Sequencing used immunoSEQ multiplex PCR; TCRdb keeps in-frame clones, though not all of them. The V and J calls and clone size were taken over from that table, and D and trimming were inferred from the DNA. The table has approximately 110,000 clones, about three quarters seen once. This receptor was obtained from a man older than 75 with acute or convalescent COVID-19. The chain carries TRBV19 and TRBJ2-2; perhaps TRBD1 as D (6 bases). Input material: peripheral blood. This CDR3 reads CASAPGTILNTGELFF. CDR3 sequence (DNA): TGTGCCAGCGCTCCCGGGACAATTCTTAACACCGGGGAGCTGTTTTTT.